The 8 T cell receptor beta chains reported below all come from one sample, sequenced in a study of shared clonotypes between healthy human individuals (dated by TCRdb to about 2020). The method was the immunoSEQ multiplex PCR assay. Imported from immuneACCESS, the table was reduced by TCRdb to in-frame sequences with V and J called. These copies leave out some clones; in studies compared against another copy, an unresolved V gene accounts for under half, and the cause of the remainder is not known. Counted in this sample were roughly 700,000 clones; roughly 70% of them appeared once. The ten largest account for about 1.7% of the sample. The material sequenced was memory CD4+ T cells sorted from blood. Taken with the paper, the label for cell subset or site translates to: CD45RA-negative fraction. Source of these receptors: a woman in her twenties or thirties in good health.

J is TRBJ1-1 and V is TRBV2; D is unresolved. The CDR3 consists of 13 residues. Between the trimmed V and J ends, which lost 1 base and 4 bases, there was a span of 7 bases. Looked up from germline, CDR1 is SNHLY and CDR2 is FYNNEI. The CDR3 region has the DNA TGTGCCAGCAGTGAAGGTAGGGCCACTGAAGCTTTCTTT. Translated, it gives CASSEGRATEAFF.

The V call is TRBV5-8, the J call TRBJ1-2, with a tentative D call TRBD1 (6 bases). The V gene's germline CDR1 is SGHTS and CDR2 YDEGEE. V was cut by 4 bases and J by 4 bases, with 20 bases left in between. The CDR3 is 16 amino acids. The CDR3 coding sequence is TGTGCCAGCAGCGGAACGACCCGGACAGACAGCTATGGCTACACCTTC. Translating gives CASSGTTRTDSYGYTF.

The chain has TRBV27 and TRBJ1-4; TRBD1 matches 9 bases. CDR3 length: 13 residues. CDR1 MNHEY and CDR2 SMNVEV come from the germline V gene (reference sequence). The V segment lost 5 bases and the J segment 8 bases; nucleotides outside the gene matches: 3. The CDR3 nucleotides read TGTGCCAGCAGTGGGACAGGGCTAGAAAAACTGTTTTTT. It specifies CASSGTGLEKLFF.

As regards this clone: The same CDR3 also results from other DNA sequences found in this sample. This chain joins TRBV11-2 and TRBJ2-1; 7 nucleotides agree with TRBD2. Per germline, CDR1 SGHAT and CDR2 FQNNGV. The J segment lost 2 bases and the V segment lost 1 base, leaving 8 bases of the junction unmatched. There are 17 residues in the CDR3. The CDR3, as DNA: TGTGCCAGCAGCTTAGTTCCCCTAGCGGAGACCTACAATGAGCAGTTCTTC. Its protein product is CASSLVPLAETYNEQFF. Looking up the rest from reference TRBV11-2 and TRBJ2-1 gives the full variable domain: EAGVAQSPRYKIIEKRQSVAFWCNPISGHATLYWYQQILGQGPKLLIQFQNNGVVDDSQLPKDRFSAERLKGVDSTLKIQPAKLEDSAVYLCASSLVPLAETYNEQFFGPGTRLTVL.

The chain employs TRBV27 and TRBJ2-5; 9 bases agree with TRBD2. CDR3 length equals 12 residues. From germline, CDR1 is MNHEY and CDR2 SMNVEV (reference sequence). The V segment lost 7 bases and the J segment 4 bases; nucleotides outside the gene matches: 1. Here the CDR3 reads CASKTSGETQYF. The CDR3 bases are TGTGCCAGCAAGACTAGCGGAGAGACCCAGTACTTC.

This clone showed up just once. The chain employs TRBV11-2 and TRBJ1-2, with D uncertain. The CDR3 length is 13 residues. Germline assignment: CDR1 SGHAT and CDR2 FQNNGV. The V end was cut by 1 base, the J end by 1 base, with 4 bases between. DNA of the CDR3: TGTGCCAGCAGCTTAGTTGGTAACTATGGCTACACCTTC. This encodes CASSLVGNYGYTF.

CDR3: CAWSVNLWVSDSPHETEAFF. The CDR3 region has the DNA TGTGCCTGGAGTGTCAATCTGTGGGTTTCGGACAGTCCCCATGAGACTGAAGCTTTCTTT. The V call is TRBV30, the J call TRBJ1-1; a possible D gene is TRBD1 (6 bases). V shed 0 bases and J shed 5 bases, with 31 bases lying between them. This CDR3 has 20 amino acids. Germline V gene data show CDR1 as GTSNPN and CDR2 as SVGIG (reference sequence).

The chain has TRBV14 and TRBJ2-5; 10 nucleotides agree with TRBD1. The CDR3 length is 15 residues. The V segment lost 4 bases and the J segment 6 bases; nucleotides outside the gene matches: 8. The germline V gene encodes CDR1 SGHDN and CDR2 FVKESK. This CDR3 reads CASSPTGTGEKTQYF. Here the CDR3 DNA reads TGTGCCAGCAGCCCCACCGGGACAGGGGAGAAGACCCAGTACTTC.